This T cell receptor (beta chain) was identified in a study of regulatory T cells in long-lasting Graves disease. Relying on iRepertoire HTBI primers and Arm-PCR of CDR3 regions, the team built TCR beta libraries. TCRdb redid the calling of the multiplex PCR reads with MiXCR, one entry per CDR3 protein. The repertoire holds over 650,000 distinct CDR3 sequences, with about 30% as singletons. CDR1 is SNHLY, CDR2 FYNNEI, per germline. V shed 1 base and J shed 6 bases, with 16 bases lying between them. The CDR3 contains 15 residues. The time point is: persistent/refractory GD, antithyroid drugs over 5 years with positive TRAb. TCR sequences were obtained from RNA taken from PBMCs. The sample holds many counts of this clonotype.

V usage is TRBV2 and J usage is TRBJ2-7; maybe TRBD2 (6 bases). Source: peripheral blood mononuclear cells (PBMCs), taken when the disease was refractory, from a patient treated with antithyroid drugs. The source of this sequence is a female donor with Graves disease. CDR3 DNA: TGTGCCAGCAGTGAAGTCGGGAGCGCCCCTATCGAGCAGTACTTC. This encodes CASSEVGSAPIEQYF.